This T cell receptor (beta chain) is drawn from a study of T-cell memory formation after mild COVID-19. Study-level results: CD4+ contracting clones were mainly CM and EM; CD8+ ones, EMRA. Second-wave clones that peaked on day 37 lacked confirmed SARS-CoV-2 specificity.

UMIs and sample barcodes were carried by the TCR alpha and TCR beta cDNA libraries that 5'RACE produced using constant-segment primers. A single record per CDR3 protein comes from TCRdb applying MiXCR to the 5' RACE reads. The sample records 400,000 to 450,000 distinct CDR3 sequences, approximately 18% being singletons. The CDR3 runs to 16 residues. Per the germline V gene, CDR1 is MNHEY and CDR2 is SVGEGT. With V trimmed by 2 bases and J by 2 bases, 5 bases remained unmatched. This clonotype appeared a few times. Its target is unknown. This chain joins TRBV6-2 or TRBV6-3 and TRBJ2-7; 11 bases map to TRBD1. The TCR was taken from a young man who had mild COVID-19 (a few samples of this study predate the infection). Cell type and time point are not known. The material sequenced was PBMCs or a T cell subset sorted from them (not recorded which). The CDR3 spells CASSYLGTGGTYEQYF. CDR3 in DNA: TGTGCCAGCAGTTACCTAGGGACAGGGGGAACCTACGAGCAGTACTTC.